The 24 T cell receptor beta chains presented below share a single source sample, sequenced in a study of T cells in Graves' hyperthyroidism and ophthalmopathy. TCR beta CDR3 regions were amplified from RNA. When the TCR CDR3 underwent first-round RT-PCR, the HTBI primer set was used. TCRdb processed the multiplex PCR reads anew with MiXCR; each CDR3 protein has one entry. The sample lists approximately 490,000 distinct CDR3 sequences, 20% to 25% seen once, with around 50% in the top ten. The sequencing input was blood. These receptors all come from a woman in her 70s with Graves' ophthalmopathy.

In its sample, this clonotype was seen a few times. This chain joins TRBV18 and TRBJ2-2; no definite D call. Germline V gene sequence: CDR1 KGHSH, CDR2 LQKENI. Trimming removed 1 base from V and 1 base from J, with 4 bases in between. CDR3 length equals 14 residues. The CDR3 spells CASSPLGNTGELFF. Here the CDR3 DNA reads TGTGCCAGCTCACCACTTGGGAACACCGGGGAGCTGTTTTTT.

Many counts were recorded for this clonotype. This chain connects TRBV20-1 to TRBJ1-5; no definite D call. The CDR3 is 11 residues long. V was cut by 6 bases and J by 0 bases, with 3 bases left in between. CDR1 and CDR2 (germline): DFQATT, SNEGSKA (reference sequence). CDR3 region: CSAGSNQPQHF. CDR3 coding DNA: TGCAGTGCGGGTAGCAATCAGCCCCAGCATTTT.

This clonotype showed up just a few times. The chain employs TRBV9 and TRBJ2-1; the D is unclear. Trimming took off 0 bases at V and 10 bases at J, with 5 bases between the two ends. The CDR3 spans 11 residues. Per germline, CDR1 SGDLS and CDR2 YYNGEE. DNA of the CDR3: TGTGCCAGCAGCGTAGGCGGCGAGCAGTTCTTC. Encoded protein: CASSVGGEQFF.

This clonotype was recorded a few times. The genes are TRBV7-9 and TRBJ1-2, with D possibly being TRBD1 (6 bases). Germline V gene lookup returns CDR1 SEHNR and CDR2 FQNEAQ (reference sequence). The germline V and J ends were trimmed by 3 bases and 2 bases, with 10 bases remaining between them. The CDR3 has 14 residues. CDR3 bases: TGTGCCAGCAGCTTCGTACAGGGCAACTATGGCTACACCTTC. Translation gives CASSFVQGNYGYTF.

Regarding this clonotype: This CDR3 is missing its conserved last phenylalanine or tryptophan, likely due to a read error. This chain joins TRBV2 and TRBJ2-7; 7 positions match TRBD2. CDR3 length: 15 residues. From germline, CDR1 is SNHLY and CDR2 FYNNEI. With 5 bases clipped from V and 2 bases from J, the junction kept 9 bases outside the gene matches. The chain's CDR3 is CASSQGGSGTYEQYL. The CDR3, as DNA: TGTGCCAGCAGTCAGGGAGGGTCCGGGACCTACGAGCAGTACCTC.

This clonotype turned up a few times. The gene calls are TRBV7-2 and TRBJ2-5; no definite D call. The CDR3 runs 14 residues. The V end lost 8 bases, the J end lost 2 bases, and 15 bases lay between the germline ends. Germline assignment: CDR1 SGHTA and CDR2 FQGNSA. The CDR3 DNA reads TGTGCCAGCTCACCTTCGGAAGAACAAGAGACCCAGTACTTC. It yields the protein CASSPSEEQETQYF.

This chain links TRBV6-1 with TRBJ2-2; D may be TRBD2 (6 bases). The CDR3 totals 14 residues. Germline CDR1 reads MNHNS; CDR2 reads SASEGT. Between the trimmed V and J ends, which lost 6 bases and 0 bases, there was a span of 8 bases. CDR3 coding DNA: TGTGCCAGCAGGGAGGGACCGAACACCGGGGAGCTGTTTTTT. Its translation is CASREGPNTGELFF.

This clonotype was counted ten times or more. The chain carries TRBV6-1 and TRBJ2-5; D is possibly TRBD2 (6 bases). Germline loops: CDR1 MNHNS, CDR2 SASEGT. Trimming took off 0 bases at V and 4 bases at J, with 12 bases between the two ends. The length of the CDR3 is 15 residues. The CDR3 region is CASSEAHGRLETQYF. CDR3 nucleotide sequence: TGTGCCAGCAGTGAAGCGCACGGGAGACTAGAGACCCAGTACTTC.

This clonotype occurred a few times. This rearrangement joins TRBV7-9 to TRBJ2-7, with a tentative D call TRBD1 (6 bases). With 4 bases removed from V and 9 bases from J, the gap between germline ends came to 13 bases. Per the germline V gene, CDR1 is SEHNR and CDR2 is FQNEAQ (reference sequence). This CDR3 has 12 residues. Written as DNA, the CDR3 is TGTGCCAGCAGCTCATCAGGGGTGGTGCAGTACTTC. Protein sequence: CASSSSGVVQYF.

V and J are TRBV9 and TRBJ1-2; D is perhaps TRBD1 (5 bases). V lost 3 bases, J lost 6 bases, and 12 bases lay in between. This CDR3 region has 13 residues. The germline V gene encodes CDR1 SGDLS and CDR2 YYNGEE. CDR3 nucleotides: TGTGCCAGCAGCGGCGACAGCTTTCATGGCTACACCTTC. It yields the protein CASSGDSFHGYTF.

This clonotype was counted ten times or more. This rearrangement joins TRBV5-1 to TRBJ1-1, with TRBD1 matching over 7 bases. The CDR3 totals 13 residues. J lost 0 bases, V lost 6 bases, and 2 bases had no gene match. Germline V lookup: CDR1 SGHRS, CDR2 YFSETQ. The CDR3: CASNGQVNTEAFF. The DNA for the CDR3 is TGCGCCAGCAACGGACAGGTGAACACTGAAGCTTTCTTT.

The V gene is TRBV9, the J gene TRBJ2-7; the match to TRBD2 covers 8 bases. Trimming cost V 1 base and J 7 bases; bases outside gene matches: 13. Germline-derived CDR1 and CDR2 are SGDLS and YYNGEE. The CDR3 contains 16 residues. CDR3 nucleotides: TGTGCCAGCAGCGTAACCCCGGGAGGGTCTTTCGAGGAGCAGTACTTC. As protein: CASSVTPGGSFEEQYF.

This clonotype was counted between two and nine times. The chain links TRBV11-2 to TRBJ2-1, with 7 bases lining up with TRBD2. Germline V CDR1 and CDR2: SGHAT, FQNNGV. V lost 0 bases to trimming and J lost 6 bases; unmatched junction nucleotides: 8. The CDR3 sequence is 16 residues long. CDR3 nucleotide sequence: TGTGCCAGCAGCTTAGATCTTCTGGCGGGAGCCAATGAGCAGTTCTTC. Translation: CASSLDLLAGANEQFF. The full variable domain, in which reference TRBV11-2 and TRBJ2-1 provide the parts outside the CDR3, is EAGVAQSPRYKIIEKRQSVAFWCNPISGHATLYWYQQILGQGPKLLIQFQNNGVVDDSQLPKDRFSAERLKGVDSTLKIQPAKLEDSAVYLCASSLDLLAGANEQFFGPGTRLTVL.

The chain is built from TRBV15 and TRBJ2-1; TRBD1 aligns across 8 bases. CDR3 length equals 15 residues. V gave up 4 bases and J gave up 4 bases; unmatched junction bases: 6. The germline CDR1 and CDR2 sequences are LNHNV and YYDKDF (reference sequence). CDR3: CATSTDTGGYNEQFF. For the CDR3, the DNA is TGTGCCACCAGCACGGATACAGGGGGATACAATGAGCAGTTCTTC.

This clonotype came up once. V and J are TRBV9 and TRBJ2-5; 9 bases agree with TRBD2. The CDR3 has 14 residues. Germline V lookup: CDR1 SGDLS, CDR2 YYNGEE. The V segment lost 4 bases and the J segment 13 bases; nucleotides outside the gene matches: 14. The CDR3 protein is CASSLTDSGRFRYF. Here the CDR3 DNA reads TGTGCCAGCAGCCTAACGGATAGCGGGAGATTTCGGTACTTC.

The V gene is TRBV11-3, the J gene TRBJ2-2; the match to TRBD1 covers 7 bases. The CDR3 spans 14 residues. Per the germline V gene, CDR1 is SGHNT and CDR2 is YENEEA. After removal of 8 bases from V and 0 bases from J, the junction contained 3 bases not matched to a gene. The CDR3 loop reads CASQGTANTGELFF. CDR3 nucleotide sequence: TGTGCCAGCCAGGGGACAGCGAACACCGGGGAGCTGTTTTTT.

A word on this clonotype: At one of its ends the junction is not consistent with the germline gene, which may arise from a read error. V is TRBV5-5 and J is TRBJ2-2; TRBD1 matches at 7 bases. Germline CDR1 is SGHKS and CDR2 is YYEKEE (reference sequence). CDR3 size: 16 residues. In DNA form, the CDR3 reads TGCGCCAGCAGCTTCCGGGACAGAGCAAACACCGGGGAGCTGTTTTTT. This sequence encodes CASSFRDRANTGELFF.

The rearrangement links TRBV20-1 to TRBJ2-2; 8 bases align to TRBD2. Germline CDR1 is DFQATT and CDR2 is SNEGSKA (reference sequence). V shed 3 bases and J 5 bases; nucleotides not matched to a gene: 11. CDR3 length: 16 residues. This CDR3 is CSASGPGGPRTGELFF. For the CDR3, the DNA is TGCAGTGCTAGTGGGCCGGGAGGGCCGCGAACCGGGGAGCTGTTTTTT.

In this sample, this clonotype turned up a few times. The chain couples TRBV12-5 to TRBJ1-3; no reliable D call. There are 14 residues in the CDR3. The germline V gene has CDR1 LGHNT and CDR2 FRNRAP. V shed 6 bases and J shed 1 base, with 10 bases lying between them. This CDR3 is CASGQTGSGNTIYF. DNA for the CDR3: TGTGCTAGTGGCCAGACGGGTTCTGGAAACACCATATATTTT.

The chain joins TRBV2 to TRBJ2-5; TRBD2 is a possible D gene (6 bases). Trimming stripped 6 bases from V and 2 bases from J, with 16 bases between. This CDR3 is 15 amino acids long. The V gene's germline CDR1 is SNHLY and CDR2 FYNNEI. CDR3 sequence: CASRGRVGRQETQYF. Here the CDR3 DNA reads TGTGCCAGCAGGGGGCGGGTGGGGAGGCAAGAGACCCAGTACTTC.

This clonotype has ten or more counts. The chain's CDR3 is CASRVRWGKDEQFF. DNA for the CDR3: TGTGCCAGCAGGGTGAGGTGGGGAAAGGATGAGCAGTTCTTC. The chain links TRBV11-2 to TRBJ2-1; unclear D gene. Germline loops: CDR1 SGHAT, CDR2 FQNNGV. V was trimmed by 6 bases and J by 8 bases, leaving 17 bases between them. The CDR3 has 14 amino acids. Using reference TRBV11-2 and TRBJ2-1 for the parts outside the CDR3, the full variable domain is EAGVAQSPRYKIIEKRQSVAFWCNPISGHATLYWYQQILGQGPKLLIQFQNNGVVDDSQLPKDRFSAERLKGVDSTLKIQPAKLEDSAVYLCASRVRWGKDEQFFGPGTRLTVL.

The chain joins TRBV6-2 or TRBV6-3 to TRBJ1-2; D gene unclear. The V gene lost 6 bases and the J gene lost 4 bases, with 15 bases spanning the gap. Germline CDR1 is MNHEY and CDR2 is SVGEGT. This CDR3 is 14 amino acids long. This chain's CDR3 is CASSPSGWGYGYTF. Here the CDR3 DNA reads TGTGCCAGCAGCCCCAGCGGATGGGGCTATGGCTACACCTTC.

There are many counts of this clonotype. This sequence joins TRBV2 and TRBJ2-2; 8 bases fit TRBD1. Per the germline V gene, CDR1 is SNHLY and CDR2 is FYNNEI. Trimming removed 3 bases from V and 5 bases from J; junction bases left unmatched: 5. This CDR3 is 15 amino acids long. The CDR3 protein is CASSEQGAQTGELFF. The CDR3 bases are TGTGCCAGCAGTGAGCAGGGGGCCCAAACCGGGGAGCTGTTTTTT.

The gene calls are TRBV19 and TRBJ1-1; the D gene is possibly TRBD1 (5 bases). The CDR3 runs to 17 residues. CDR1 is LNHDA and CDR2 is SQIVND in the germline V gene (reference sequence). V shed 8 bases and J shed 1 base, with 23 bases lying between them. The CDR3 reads CASRHLPRGRGNTEAFF. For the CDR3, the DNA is TGTGCCAGTCGTCACCTCCCGAGGGGAAGGGGGAACACTGAAGCTTTCTTT.